The 5 T cell receptor beta chains below come from one sample, sequenced in a study of cytomegalovirus exposure and HLA in healthy donors. Primers included in the PCR were 60 Vbeta and 13 Jbeta primers. Libraries were prepared by immunoSEQ multiplex PCR; TCRdb keeps only in-frame clonotypes and omits some of them. The sample lists around 88,000 clones, roughly 80% seen once, with 6.5% to 8% in the top ten. The sample comprised PBMCs. These TCRs come from a man over 45 in good health and CMV-seropositive.

The V and J genes are TRBV18 and TRBJ2-1, with 9 bases matching TRBD2. The CDR3 is made up of 14 amino acids. Germline lookup yields CDR1 KGHSH and CDR2 LQKENI. V dropped 5 bases and J dropped 7; count of bases not matched to a gene: 6. The CDR3 sequence: CASSRAGGGNEQFF. CDR3 DNA sequence: TGTGCCAGCTCAAGAGCGGGGGGAGGAAATGAGCAGTTCTTC.

The table lists this clone with a few counts. The chain links TRBV19 to TRBJ2-6; a possible D gene is TRBD1 (5 bases). CDR1 LNHDA and CDR2 SQIVND come from the germline V gene (reference sequence). Between the trimmed V and J ends, which lost 2 bases and 2 bases, there was a span of 7 bases. The CDR3 has 15 amino acids. Here the CDR3 DNA reads TGTGCCAGTAGTATAAGGGGAACTGGGGCCAACGTCCTGACTTTC. This codes for CASSIRGTGANVLTF.

The chain is built from TRBV7-2 and TRBJ1-6; D call uncertain. The CDR3 is 16 residues long. The V and J ends lost 1 base and 7 bases respectively, with 14 bases between them. CDR1 and CDR2 from the germline V gene are SGHTA and FQGNSA. The CDR3 nucleotides are TGTGCCAGCAGCTTAGATCCGGGTTTCGGAAATTCACCCCTCCACTTT. This encodes CASSLDPGFGNSPLHF.

V gene TRBV18 combines with J gene TRBJ1-4, with D possibly being TRBD1 (6 bases). This CDR3 has 14 amino acids. Looked up from germline, CDR1 is KGHSH and CDR2 is LQKENI. The V gene lost 3 bases and the J gene lost 1 base, with 6 bases spanning the gap. The DNA of the CDR3 is TGTGCCAGCTCACCGGGACAAACTAATGAAAAACTGTTTTTT. It translates to CASSPGQTNEKLFF.

This chain connects TRBV27 to TRBJ1-5, with TRBD1 matching 10 bases. The CDR3 has 13 residues. V lost 8 bases, J lost 6 bases, and 4 bases stayed unmatched. Per germline, CDR1 MNHEY and CDR2 SMNVEV (reference sequence). The CDR3 DNA reads TGTGCCAGCGGGACAGGGGTTAGTCAGCCCCAGCATTTT. Amino acid sequence: CASGTGVSQPQHF.